The 5 T cell receptor beta chains presented below share a single source sample, sequenced in a study of OX40 agonist ivuxolimab in advanced cancers. Only in-frame clones appear in the TCRdb table, and some are missing; sequencing was by immunoSEQ multiplex PCR. The sample has approximately 78,000 clones; more than 75% are singletons. The sample here was CD4+ or CD8+ T cells sorted from blood, taken in a trial of the OX40 agonist ivuxolimab. The receptors shown here come from an adult with an advanced solid tumor such as melanoma, head and neck, liver or kidney cancer.

The chain joins TRBV7-3 to TRBJ2-5; possibly TRBD1 or TRBD2 for D (6 bases each). This CDR3 spans 15 amino acids. The germline V gene has CDR1 SGHTA and CDR2 FQGTGA. Trimming cost V 4 bases and J 5 bases, with 17 bases left between them. CDR3 coding DNA: TGTGCCAGCAGCTCACGGGGGCTGATTAGTGAGACCCAGTACTTC. This encodes CASSSRGLISETQYF.

The chain recombines TRBV4-1 with TRBJ1-2; maybe TRBD1 (6 bases). The V and J ends lost 1 base and 4 bases respectively, with 13 bases between them. In germline, CDR1 is MGHRA, CDR2 YSYEKL. The CDR3 runs to 15 residues. The CDR3 is CASSQGPKGGYGYTF. CDR3 DNA sequence: TGCGCCAGCAGCCAAGGACCTAAAGGGGGCTATGGCTACACCTTC.

The CDR3 DNA follows: TGTGCCAGCAGCTTGGCCTATGGAATAGGAGGGTCCTACGAGCAGTACTTC. This encodes CASSLAYGIGGSYEQYF. This chain connects TRBV5-8 to TRBJ2-7, with a tentative D call TRBD2 (6 bases). With 0 bases removed from V and 1 base from J, the gap between germline ends came to 17 bases. Germline values: CDR1 SGHTS, CDR2 YDEGEE. There are 17 residues in the CDR3.

This rearrangement joins TRBV2 to TRBJ1-1; weak D call: TRBD1 (5 bases). CDR1 SNHLY and CDR2 FYNNEI come from the germline V gene. V was cut by 4 bases and J by 6 bases, with 9 bases left in between. CDR3 length: 12 amino acids. The CDR3 DNA is TGTGCCAGCAGTGGGGGAGGGGCTGAAGCTTTCTTT. This encodes CASSGGGAEAFF.

The count of this clone is one. The V call is TRBV10-3, the J call TRBJ1-6, with D perhaps matching TRBD1 (6 bases). V lost 9 bases and J 9 bases, leaving 12 bases between the germline ends. Germline V gives CDR1 ENHRY, CDR2 SYGVKD. The CDR3 covers 12 residues. The CDR3 DNA follows: TGTGCCATAGGGGAGGGGGTTTCACCCCTCCACTTT. Its protein is CAIGEGVSPLHF.